A single sample is the source of the 8 T cell receptor beta chains below, sequenced in a study of cytotoxic CD8 clonotypes in ibrutinib-treated CLL. Assay: immunoSEQ multiplex PCR; the TCRdb copy retains only in-frame clones and omits some. This table has some 47,000 clones, around 52% appearing once. Sequencing used PBMCs, obtained after 24 months of ibrutinib treatment. All receptors derive from a human donor with chronic lymphocytic leukemia.

The CDR3 loop is CASSIAADTQYF. CDR3 sequence (DNA): TGTGCCAGTAGTATAGCGGCGGATACGCAGTATTTT. The rearrangement links TRBV19 to TRBJ2-3; D unclear. The germline gives CDR1 LNHDA, CDR2 SQIVND (reference sequence). The CDR3 covers 12 residues. Trimming left V 1 base short and J 6 bases short, with 5 bases between.

The chain links TRBV27 to TRBJ1-2; the D is unclear. The V and J ends lost 7 bases and 8 bases respectively, with 17 bases between them. The CDR3 extends over 13 amino acids. CDR1 and CDR2 from the germline V gene are MNHEY and SMNVEV (reference sequence). The CDR3 DNA sequence: TGTGCCAGCATTCACGGGCCCCGTAAGGGCTACACCTTC. This codes for CASIHGPRKGYTF.

Many counts were recorded for this clone. This chain joins TRBV4-1 and TRBJ2-2; TRBD2 matches at 16 bases. The length of the CDR3 is 18 residues. Germline lookup yields CDR1 MGHRA and CDR2 YSYEKL. With V trimmed by 0 bases and J by 7 bases, 5 bases remained unmatched. The DNA for the CDR3 is TGCGCCAGCAGCCAAGAGGGGACTAGCGGGGGGGCCGTCGGGGAGCTGTTTTTT. Its protein product is CASSQEGTSGGAVGELFF.

This clone was picked up a small number of times. The CDR3 DNA reads TGTGCCACCGGAGGGGCCTACGAGCAGTACTTC. Translation gives CATGGAYEQYF. The chain carries TRBV10-3 and TRBJ2-7; weak D call: TRBD2 (6 bases). The length of the CDR3 is 11 residues. Germline V gives CDR1 ENHRY, CDR2 SYGVKD. Trimming pared 10 bases from V and 2 bases from J, leaving 9 bases between.

This clone was found a few times. The chain employs TRBV2 and TRBJ2-7; 10 positions agree with TRBD2. This CDR3 has 14 residues. V gave up 4 bases and J gave up 4 bases; unmatched junction bases: 4. The germline CDR1 and CDR2 sequences are SNHLY and FYNNEI. The DNA for the CDR3 is TGTGCCAGCAGTGGGTCTAGCGGGGGTTACGAGCAGTACTTC. This gives the protein CASSGSSGGYEQYF.

This chain uses TRBV10-3 with TRBJ1-3, with D unresolved. The CDR3 has 14 amino acids. V was shortened by 7 bases and J by 1 base, with 11 bases between the two germline ends. Germline assignment: CDR1 ENHRY and CDR2 SYGVKD. The CDR3 protein is CAINPDASGNTIYF. The CDR3, as DNA: TGTGCCATCAACCCGGACGCTTCTGGAAACACCATATATTTT.

The chain uses TRBV7-8 and TRBJ2-3; D is ambiguous. V shed 3 bases and J shed 2 bases, with 12 bases lying between them. From germline, CDR1 is SGHVS and CDR2 FQNEAQ. The CDR3 has 15 amino acids. The CDR3 here is CASSFRTAFTDTQYF. DNA for the CDR3: TGTGCCAGCAGCTTCCGGACGGCCTTCACAGATACGCAGTATTTT. Filled out from reference TRBV7-8 and TRBJ2-3, the complete variable domain reads GAGVSQSPRYKVAKRGQDVALRCDPISGHVSLFWYQQALGQGPEFLTYFQNEAQLDKSGLPSDRFFAERPEGSVSTLKIQRTQQEDSAVYLCASSFRTAFTDTQYFGPGTRLTVL.

The chain uses TRBV5-5 and TRBJ2-2; 7 bases match TRBD1. Trimming took 0 bases from V and 5 from J; bases not matched to a gene: 4. The CDR3 contains 15 residues. Per the germline V gene, CDR1 is SGHKS and CDR2 is YYEKEE (reference sequence). CDR3 in DNA: TGTGCCAGCAGCTTGGTGACAGGGATTACCGGGGAGCTGTTTTTT. This codes for CASSLVTGITGELFF.